This TCR beta chain came from a study of technical replicates of blood from several donors. Produced via immunoSEQ multiplex PCR; TCRdb's table is partial and in-frame only. The table lists 65,000 to 80,000 clones, approximately 96% of them singletons. V was clipped by 6 bases and J by 1 base, with 6 bases between them. Per the germline V gene, CDR1 is DFQATT and CDR2 is SNEGSKA (reference sequence). The CDR3 has 11 residues. The receptor comes from a human donor in good health. The V and J genes are TRBV20-1 and TRBJ1-1; D remains unclear. Material for sequencing was T cells isolated from PBMCs. The CDR3 protein is CSARENTEAFF. The CDR3, as DNA: TGCAGTGCGCGGGAGAACACTGAAGCTTTCTTT.